These 10 T cell receptor beta chains came from one sample sequenced in a study of T cell responses to AZD1222 COVID-19 vaccine. Libraries were prepared by immunoSEQ multiplex PCR; TCRdb keeps only in-frame clonotypes and omits some of them. Of some 82,000 clones listed, over 80% are singletons. Sequences were derived from peripheral blood, sampled on day 0 of AZD1222 vaccination. The receptors come from an adult in good health.

The chain joins TRBV2 to TRBJ1-6; the D is unclear. Germline V gene data show CDR1 as SNHLY and CDR2 as FYNNEI. The CDR3 has 14 amino acids. Trimming pared 3 bases from V and 7 bases from J, leaving 10 bases between. The CDR3 region has the DNA TGTGCCAGCAGTGACACCAGTCTAAATTCACCCCTCCACTTT. It translates to CASSDTSLNSPLHF.

This clone was seen once. J is TRBJ1-1 and V is TRBV5-1, with D hard to call. The CDR3 totals 13 residues. The ends were cut back, 4 bases at V and 3 bases at J, with 10 bases in the middle. The germline V gene encodes CDR1 SGHRS and CDR2 YFSETQ. The CDR3 region has the DNA TGCGCCAGCAGCCCGACTGTGGACACTGAAGCTTTCTTT. This codes for CASSPTVDTEAFF.

The DNA of the CDR3 is TGTGCCAGCAGTTTAAGTAGCTTCGGCTCTTTCATACAGGGAAAGACTGAAGCTTTCTTT. This encodes CASSLSSFGSFIQGKTEAFF. The chain employs TRBV28 and TRBJ1-1; weak D call: TRBD1 (6 bases). The CDR3 has 20 amino acids. From germline, CDR1 is MDHEN and CDR2 SYDVKM. V lost 2 bases and J lost 5, with 30 bases in between.

The V call is TRBV5-1, the J call TRBJ2-7, with D possibly being TRBD2 (6 bases). Per the germline V gene, CDR1 is SGHRS and CDR2 is YFSETQ. The CDR3 consists of 14 residues. Trimming removed 2 bases from V and 7 bases from J, with 16 bases in between. CDR3 loop: CASSFGTPGVEQYF. In nucleotides, the CDR3 is TGCGCCAGCAGCTTCGGGACTCCTGGGGTAGAGCAGTACTTC.

This clone has just a few counts. This sequence joins TRBV5-1 and TRBJ2-2; a possible D gene is TRBD2 (5 bases). In germline, CDR1 is SGHRS, CDR2 YFSETQ. V was pared by 2 bases and J by 6 bases, with 11 bases between. This CDR3 region has 14 residues. CDR3 sequence: CASSFYNGAGELFF. CDR3 sequence (DNA): TGCGCCAGCAGCTTTTACAACGGGGCCGGGGAGCTGTTTTTT.

This chain links TRBV19 with TRBJ1-1; D gene uncertain. The CDR3 totals 13 residues. V was pared by 9 bases and J by 4 bases, with 15 bases between. Germline V CDR1 and CDR2: LNHDA, SQIVND (reference sequence). CDR3 bases: TGTGCCAGCACCCTTAGCGTGGTCACTGAAGCTTTCTTT. Protein product: CASTLSVVTEAFF.

This chain links TRBV21-1 with TRBJ2-7; the table's D call, TRBD1, was not checked against the DNA. TRBV21-1 is termed a pseudogene. The CDR3 totals 17 residues. CDR3 sequence reads: CASSTNDPGQGYYEQYF. The CDR3 nucleotides read TGTGCCAGCAGCACGAACGACCCGGGACAGGGCTACTACGAGCAGTACTTC.

The chain carries TRBV24-1 and TRBJ2-2; D remains ambiguous. V lost 9 bases and J 6 bases, leaving 10 bases between the germline ends. The CDR3 length is 12 residues. From germline, CDR1 is KGHDR and CDR2 SFDVKD. CDR3 in DNA: TGTGCCACCTCTAAGAAGGCCGGGGAGCTGTTTTTT. This translates into CATSKKAGELFF.

The rearrangement joins TRBV7-9 to TRBJ2-5; TRBD2 is a possible D gene (5 bases). Per the germline V gene, CDR1 is SEHNR and CDR2 is FQNEAQ (reference sequence). V was trimmed by 8 bases and J by 2 bases, leaving 18 bases between them. CDR3 size: 15 residues. The CDR3 region is CASDEGPRLQETQYF. DNA of the CDR3: TGTGCCAGCGACGAGGGCCCTCGCCTACAAGAGACCCAGTACTTC.

CDR3 coding DNA: TGTGCCAGCAGCTTAGAAATCTTAGCCAGTGCGCCCCTCCACTTT. It is translated as CASSLEILASAPLHF. The chain couples TRBV7-8 to TRBJ1-6; D unclear. The germline V gene has CDR1 SGHVS and CDR2 FQNEAQ. V was shortened by 1 base and J by 13 bases, with 17 bases between the two germline ends. The CDR3 spans 15 residues.